This is a list of T cell receptor beta chains from one sample in a study of blood T cell repertoires in COVID-19. The method was immunoSEQ multiplex PCR; TCRdb's version includes in-frame clones alone and lacks a portion of them. This sample has about 130,000 clones, with approximately 80% found just once. What was sequenced was PBMCs or T cells enriched from blood (not recorded which). The receptors originated from a woman aged 45-60 years who had recovered from COVID-19. The conserved cysteine and the conserved F or W are not part of the CDR3 here. Not all rows give a size; the values are once, few, many and, for expanded clones, a class.

V gene: TRBV6-2/TRBV6-3; clone size: NA; J gene: NA; CDR3 protein: ASSRLAGTQY
V gene: TRBV19; clone size: NA; J gene: TRBJ1-5; CDR3 protein: ASTLDRAEGGNQPQH
V gene: TRBV6-4; clone size: once; J gene: TRBJ2-1; CDR3 protein: ASRGTSGGESREQF
V gene: TRBV3-1/TRBV3-2; clone size: NA; J gene: TRBJ1-6; CDR3 protein: ASSQDRARSPLH
V gene: TRBV7-2; clone size: few; J gene: TRBJ1-2; CDR3 protein: ASSPDRSWDYGYT
V gene: TRBV6-5; clone size: few; J gene: TRBJ1-2; CDR3 protein: ASRARTGGDYGYT
V gene: TRBV5-1; clone size: NA; J gene: TRBJ2-1; CDR3 protein: ASSLGLAAYNEQF
V gene: TRBV3-1/TRBV3-2; clone size: NA; J gene: TRBJ1-2; CDR3 protein: ASSQGDTGGYGYT
V gene: TRBV28; clone size: NA; J gene: TRBJ1-1; CDR3 protein: ASSWDSSAATEAF
V gene: TRBV6-1; clone size: NA; J gene: TRBJ1-2; CDR3 protein: ASSEVVVGVHYGYT
V gene: TRBV27; clone size: NA; J gene: TRBJ1-5; CDR3 protein: ASSLRGQPQH
V gene: TRBV7-9; clone size: many; J gene: TRBJ2-1; CDR3 protein: ASSLTTGGLNEQF
V gene: TRBV2; clone size: NA; J gene: TRBJ1-5; CDR3 protein: ASSLGQPHQPQH
V gene: TRBV23-1; clone size: NA; J gene: TRBJ1-5; CDR3 protein: ASTGDEPQH
V gene: TRBV4-2; clone size: many; J gene: TRBJ1-1; CDR3 protein: ASSQTLYQGRTEAF
V gene: TRBV28; clone size: NA; J gene: TRBJ1-6; CDR3 protein: ASSFQNSPLH
V gene: TRBV5-6; clone size: NA; J gene: TRBJ2-5; CDR3 protein: ASSYGRGDETQY
V gene: TRBV10-3; clone size: NA; J gene: TRBJ2-6; CDR3 protein: AISEGQGANAGANVLT
V gene: TRBV27; clone size: NA; J gene: TRBJ1-6; CDR3 protein: ASTLGNSPLH
V gene: TRBV6-5; clone size: NA; J gene: TRBJ1-2; CDR3 protein: ASLNRGSNYGYT
V gene: TRBV7-9; clone size: NA; J gene: TRBJ1-2; CDR3 protein: ASSFGQGGYGYT
V gene: TRBV2; clone size: NA; J gene: TRBJ2-3; CDR3 protein: ASTPTGLEGDTQY
V gene: TRBV19; clone size: NA; J gene: TRBJ1-2; CDR3 protein: ASNDGQGVYGYT
V gene: TRBV28; clone size: few; J gene: TRBJ1-3; CDR3 protein: ASSSGFGTGNTIY
V gene: TRBV21-1; clone size: NA; J gene: TRBJ2-3; CDR3 protein: ASSKSRGSAEGREDTQY
V gene: TRBV9; clone size: NA; J gene: TRBJ1-2; CDR3 protein: ASSVGSGVFYGYT
V gene: TRBV7-3; clone size: NA; J gene: TRBJ2-2; CDR3 protein: ASSLTGGVGTGELF
V gene: TRBV7-9; clone size: NA; J gene: TRBJ1-1; CDR3 protein: ASSLGDRGLVAEAF
V gene: TRBV15; clone size: once; J gene: TRBJ1-1; CDR3 protein: ATSTDRVGNTEAF
V gene: TRBV4-1; clone size: few; J gene: TRBJ2-7; CDR3 protein: ASSQVSGGQDEQY
V gene: TRBV9; clone size: NA; J gene: TRBJ1-1; CDR3 protein: ASSEGDTMNTEAF
V gene: TRBV10-3; clone size: NA; J gene: TRBJ2-2; CDR3 protein: AISVSGGNTGELF
V gene: TRBV3-1/TRBV3-2; clone size: NA; J gene: TRBJ1-2; CDR3 protein: ASSQPGTGGGYGYT
V gene: TRBV2; clone size: NA; J gene: TRBJ1-1; CDR3 protein: ASSEESGTEAF
V gene: TRBV24-1; clone size: NA; J gene: TRBJ1-1; CDR3 protein: ATSDWRQGPNTEAF
V gene: TRBV5-5; clone size: NA; J gene: TRBJ1-6; CDR3 protein: ASSFLPGQNSPLH
V gene: TRBV11-3; clone size: NA; J gene: TRBJ2-2; CDR3 protein: ASSLGGTGGGKELF
V gene: TRBV7-3; clone size: NA; J gene: TRBJ2-1; CDR3 protein: ASSTIHGGSNSNEQF
V gene: TRBV2; clone size: NA; J gene: TRBJ1-1; CDR3 protein: ASRSTGGRTEAF
V gene: TRBV27; clone size: NA; J gene: TRBJ2-3; CDR3 protein: ASSPLASADTQY
V gene: TRBV21-1; clone size: once; J gene: TRBJ2-7; CDR3 protein: ASSMEGSYEQY
V gene: TRBV9; clone size: NA; J gene: TRBJ2-5; CDR3 protein: ASSGRTGAVETQY
V gene: TRBV5-1; clone size: NA; J gene: TRBJ1-3; CDR3 protein: ASREGSGNTIY
V gene: TRBV6-5; clone size: NA; J gene: TRBJ2-2; CDR3 protein: ASRQGATGELF
V gene: TRBV7-9; clone size: NA; J gene: TRBJ2-3; CDR3 protein: ASSFPTGKPDTQY
V gene: TRBV6-5; clone size: NA; J gene: TRBJ1-1; CDR3 protein: ASSLDRNTEAF
V gene: TRBV25-1; clone size: NA; J gene: TRBJ2-2; CDR3 protein: ASSELGGGFTGELF
V gene: TRBV3-1/TRBV3-2; clone size: NA; J gene: TRBJ1-6; CDR3 protein: ASSPTYINSPLH
V gene: TRBV3-1/TRBV3-2; clone size: NA; J gene: TRBJ2-2; CDR3 protein: ASSQRLGRSGELF
V gene: TRBV11-3; clone size: many; J gene: TRBJ2-1; CDR3 protein: ASSPGTSGVDEQF
V gene: TRBV9; clone size: NA; J gene: TRBJ1-1; CDR3 protein: ASSVEPGDEAF